A single sample is the source of the 10 T cell receptor beta chains below, sequenced in a study of T cells after yellow fever vaccination. MiXCR was run by TCRdb on the 5' RACE reads, yielding one entry per CDR3 protein. The data contain 100,000 to 150,000 distinct CDR3 sequences, roughly 15% of them singletons. The input for sequencing was CD8+ T cells sorted from PBMCs, taken 5 days after the yellow fever booster vaccination. All receptors derive from a man aged 18 to 30 who received the YFV17D yellow fever vaccine.

This clonotype was detected only a few times. The chain links TRBV4-2 to TRBJ1-1; D gene ambiguous. Trimming took off 0 bases at V and 7 bases at J, with 12 bases between the two ends. The germline V gene encodes CDR1 LGHNA and CDR2 YNFKEQ. CDR3 length: 14 residues. This CDR3 reads CASSQDLIGLEAFF. In DNA, the CDR3 is TGTGCCAGCAGCCAAGATCTCATAGGGCTTGAAGCTTTCTTT.

J is TRBJ1-2 and V is TRBV7-9; D unresolved. The CDR3 is 13 residues long. The V and J ends lost 0 bases and 5 bases respectively, with 7 bases between them. Germline CDR1 is SEHNR and CDR2 is FQNEAQ (reference sequence). CDR3 residues: CASSLARRYGYTF. The CDR3 DNA sequence: TGTGCCAGCAGCTTAGCGCGTCGGTATGGCTACACCTTC.

The sample holds a few counts of this clonotype. The genes are TRBV14 and TRBJ2-7; possible D gene TRBD2, 5 bases. In germline, CDR1 is SGHDN, CDR2 FVKESK. This CDR3 contains 14 residues. Deletions cut 2 bases from V and 3 bases from J, with 11 bases between. The CDR3 sequence: CASSQLDYGYEQYF. The CDR3 nucleotides are TGTGCCAGCAGCCAACTTGACTACGGCTACGAGCAGTACTTC.

This clonotype was seen a few times. This chain connects TRBV29-1 to TRBJ2-3; the D is unclear. This CDR3 is 12 amino acids long. Germline V gene data show CDR1 as SQVTM and CDR2 as ANQGSEA. V was cut by 4 bases and J by 4 bases, with 9 bases left in between. DNA for the CDR3: TGCAGCGTTGGGGTGATACCAGATACGCAGTATTTT. Protein sequence: CSVGVIPDTQYF.

V gene TRBV16 combines with J gene TRBJ2-1; the D call may be TRBD1 or TRBD2 (6 bases each). The length of the CDR3 is 16 residues. Germline loops: CDR1 KGHSY, CDR2 FQNENV. Trimming shortened V by 4 bases and J by 7 bases, and 20 bases separated the two germline ends. DNA for the CDR3: TGTGCCAGCAGCCCGAGGGGGGACTCCTCAGGGAATGAGCAGTTCTTC. It codes for CASSPRGDSSGNEQFF.

This clonotype turned up a few times. The chain combines TRBV29-1 with TRBJ2-2, with D perhaps TRBD1 (6 bases). This CDR3 spans 13 amino acids. Trimming took 4 bases from V and 3 from J, leaving 9 bases between them. Germline V lookup: CDR1 SQVTM, CDR2 ANQGSEA. CDR3 in amino acids: CSVVKGDTGELFF. The CDR3 region has the DNA TGCAGCGTTGTGAAGGGGGACACCGGGGAGCTGTTTTTT.

This clonotype occurred a few times. The rearrangement joins TRBV9 to TRBJ1-1; the match to TRBD1 covers 8 bases. The CDR3 runs to 17 residues. Germline loops: CDR1 SGDLS, CDR2 YYNGEE. V lost 2 bases, J lost 0 bases, and 9 bases stayed unmatched. The CDR3 coding sequence is TGTGCCAGCAGCGTCGAGCCGGGACAGGCAATGAACACTGAAGCTTTCTTT. Residues: CASSVEPGQAMNTEAFF.

The chain combines TRBV3-1 with TRBJ2-1, with D perhaps assigned TRBD1 or TRBD2 (6 bases each). V shed 4 bases and J shed 5 bases, with 12 bases lying between them. CDR3 size: 14 residues. In germline, CDR1 is LGHDT, CDR2 YNNKEL (reference sequence). The CDR3 bases are TGTGCCAGCAGCCCGCTGGAGGGGGACAATGAGCAGTTCTTC. As protein: CASSPLEGDNEQFF.

The sample holds a few counts of this clonotype. This chain uses TRBV12-3 or TRBV12-4 with TRBJ1-2, with D maybe TRBD1 (5 bases). This CDR3 is built from 12 residues. Trimming took 3 bases from V and 7 from J, leaving 9 bases between them. CDR3 DNA sequence: TGTGCCAGCAGTTTCGGAGGGGTTGGCTACACCTTC. This codes for CASSFGGVGYTF.

This chain links TRBV30 with TRBJ1-2; D not resolved. Germline CDR1 GTSNPN, CDR2 SVGIG (reference sequence). The CDR3 length is 13 residues. The germline V and J ends were trimmed by 0 bases and 4 bases, with 9 bases remaining between them. CDR3 sequence reads: CAWSVTGSYGYTF. The CDR3 DNA reads as TGTGCCTGGAGTGTAACCGGGAGCTATGGCTACACCTTC.